This T cell receptor (beta chain) was found in a study of T cell responses to AZD1222 COVID-19 vaccine. The overall study: Second-dose timings of about 4 or about 12 weeks were pooled.

Measured with immunoSEQ multiplex PCR; TCRdb has only the in-frame clones, and not every one. The sample shows about 260,000 clones, over 85% of them seen only once. Germline V lookup: CDR1 LNHDA, CDR2 SQIVND (reference sequence). The length of the CDR3 is 14 residues. V shed 6 bases and J shed 0 bases, with 6 bases lying between them. This chain uses TRBV19 with TRBJ2-6; a possible D gene is TRBD1 (5 bases). Here the sequenced sample was peripheral blood, taken on day 0 of AZD1222 vaccination. The TCR originated in an adult in good health. The CDR3 DNA is TGTGCCAGTAGACAGGACTCTGGGGCCAACGTCCTGACTTTC. Protein: CASRQDSGANVLTF.